What follows describes a single T cell receptor (beta chain). The source of the sample is a study of blood T cell repertoires in COVID-19. Germline CDR1 is SGHDT and CDR2 is YYEEEE. CDR3 length: 15 residues. V shed 0 bases and J shed 1 base, with 9 bases lying between them. Sequencing was performed with immunoSEQ multiplex PCR; in TCRdb, only in-frame clones are kept and a portion is missing. Of 120,000 to 150,000 clones in the sample, 85% are singletons; the top ten hold 3%. The sample was peripheral blood. The source is a middle-aged woman with active or convalescent COVID-19. The chain has TRBV5-6 and TRBJ2-3; D uncertain. The chain's CDR3 is CASSLVRQGTDTQYF. In DNA form, the CDR3 reads TGTGCCAGCAGCTTGGTTCGGCAGGGCACAGATACGCAGTATTTT.